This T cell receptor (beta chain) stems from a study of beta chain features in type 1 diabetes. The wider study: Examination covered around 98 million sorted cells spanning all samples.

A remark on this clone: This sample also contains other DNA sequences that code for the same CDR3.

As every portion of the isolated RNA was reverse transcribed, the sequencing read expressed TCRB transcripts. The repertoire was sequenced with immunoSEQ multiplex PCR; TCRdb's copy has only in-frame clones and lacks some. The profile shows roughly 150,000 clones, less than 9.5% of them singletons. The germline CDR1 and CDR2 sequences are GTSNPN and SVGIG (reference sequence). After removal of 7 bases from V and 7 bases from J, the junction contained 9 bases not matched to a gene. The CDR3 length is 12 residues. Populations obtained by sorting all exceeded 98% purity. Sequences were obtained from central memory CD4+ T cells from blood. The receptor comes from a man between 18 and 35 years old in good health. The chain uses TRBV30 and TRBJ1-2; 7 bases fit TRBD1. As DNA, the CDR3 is TGTGCCTTGGACAGGAGAATTGGTGGCTACACCTTC. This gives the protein CALDRRIGGYTF.